This T cell receptor (beta chain) was recorded in a study of shared clonotypes between healthy human individuals (dated by TCRdb to between 2020 and 2021). Study-wide context: The cohort comprised two women and three men aged 18 to 49 years. For each donor, CD4 naive and CD4 memory were each given three plates, CD8 naive was given two plates, and CD8 memory was given one plate. Leukapheresis yielded between about 0.94 and 9.5 billion PBMCs per donor. Blood TCR repertoires of five healthy adults were deeply sequenced to estimate repertoire size and the extent of clonotype sharing between individuals. To increase sequencing depth and limit assay-specific biases, TCR repertoire library preparation and sequencing were carried out by different laboratories using diverse techniques. Broader findings and caveats from the paper: Sampling was restricted to blood, and TCR repertoires in tissue are likely to differ from TCR repertoires in blood. The small number of donors limited the genetic and exposure-history diversity represented. Across several donors, about 5% of naive CD4, roughly 3.5% of naive CD8, 2.3% of memory CD4, and over 0.35% of memory CD8 clonotypes were shared. Larger estimated clonotype richness was generally found for naive subsets than for memory subsets. Pairwise subsampling led to the expectation that sequencing depth would affect the degree of clonotype sharing among donors. Rarefaction of sorted-subset datasets indicated incomplete sequencing despite the large sequencing depth. Compared with non-shared clonotypes, the clonotypes found in all four sorted-subset donors had higher generation probabilities.

Measured from the cysteine to the phenylalanine, the CDR3 is 14 residues long. CDR3 DNA is the only sequence kept; it has 42 bases, read in frame from the first base. The germline V gene encodes CDR1 MDHEN and CDR2 SYDVKM. V and J lose 6 bases and 0 bases, and a span of 9 bases separates them. Donors were healthy HIV-negative adults with no recently reported acute infections or vaccinations. Every donor was a Caucasian adult residing in Nashville, Tennessee, USA. CD4+ T cells were enriched by magnetic negative selection; naive cells were then positively selected on CD45RA, and the negative fraction formed the memory subset. Blood was collected by leukapheresis, and PBMCs were isolated by Ficoll-Histopaque density gradient centrifugation and then cryopreserved in liquid nitrogen vapor phase. Analytical flow cytometry was used to check the purity and quantity of each magnetically sorted T cell population. Genomic DNA was isolated from every sorted fraction and measured by UV absorbance on a Nanodrop 2000c.

Using the deep immunoSEQ assay, TCR CDR3 regions were amplified from genomic DNA by multiplex PCR. Genomic DNA extracted from each cell subset was distributed evenly over all wells of several immunoSEQ 96-well plates, and each plate served as one replicate. Each replicate PCR for sorted subsets received around 200 ng genomic DNA, equal to roughly 30,000 T cell genomes. Purified libraries were quantified with a Qubit 3.0 fluorometer, sized on a Bioanalyzer 2100, and re-quantified with the KAPA Library Quantification kit. Every immunoSEQ 96-well plate was sequenced on a separate single-read 150-cycle Illumina NextSeq 550 flow cell. Processing in the source paper ran as follows. Because the immunoSEQ output included only junctional sequences and no quality scores, the filtering could not be the same as the filtering used for full-length reads. To assign V/J genes and CDR3, sequences were annotated using PyIR, a Python wrapper for IgBLAST v1.9, with IMGT germline references. Reads were filtered out if the reads had weak V/J assignments (E-value above 1e-6), no CDR3, stop codons, out-of-frame junctions, or ambiguous translated residues. V3J clonotypes were defined as sequences sharing the same inferred V gene, J gene, and CDR3 amino acid sequence. Percentage overlap between repertoires was computed as shared unique clonotypes divided by the size of the smaller repertoire. Repertoire richness was assessed with RTK rarefaction, the Chao1 estimator, and Recon v2.1 estimates of unobserved clonotypes. Generation probabilities were computed with OLGA for all TCRbeta clonotypes obtained by the gDNA method from four donors. TCRdb limited this immuneACCESS table to in-frame rearrangements with V and J called. A share of clones is missing; checked studies link under half to unresolved V genes, and the rest is unexplained. V and J calls and clone size are given by that table; D and trimming were obtained from the DNA. Within this sample are roughly 2,500,000 clones, with approximately 94% of them counted one time only. The leading ten clones occupy more than 0.35% of the sample.

As to this clone: The antigen this receptor binds is unknown. Base qualities are not at hand, and no much larger clone is one base apart.

The rearrangement combines TRBV28 with TRBJ2-4; TRBD2 could be the D gene, as 5 bases match. Sequenced input: naive CD4+ T cells from PBMCs. This specimen's cell subset or site label, interpreted: CD45RA+ positively selected. This clonotype was obtained from a young man in good health. Some clones in this sample may be carry-over from other donors' samples. The DNA reads as follows: TGTGCCAGCAGGGACTCGGTAGCCAAAAACATTCAGTACTTC. It encodes CASRDSVAKNIQYF. Extended through the reference TRBV28 and TRBJ2-4 proteins, this CDR3 yields the full variable domain: DVKVTQSSRYLVKRTGEKVFLECVQDMDHENMFWYRQDPGLGLRLIYFSYDVKMKEKGDIPEGYSVSREKKERFSLILESASTNQTSMYLCASRDSVAKNIQYFGAGTRLSVL.